The 20 T cell receptor beta chains given below trace back to one sample, sequenced in a study of CD8 T cells in ankylosing spondylitis listed by TCRdb under 2017. Library method: 5' RACE. Instrument on record: Illumina HiSeq 2500. TCRdb's own reprocessing of the public reads used fastp at Q25 and MiXCR and kept productive beta chains. Records with the same CDR3 protein are collapsed into one entry carrying the most frequent genes and DNA. This sample gives about 42,000 distinct CDR3 sequences in total; over 3.5% of them show up just once. The ten biggest clones cover around 4.1% of the sample. The sample consisted of blood, either unsorted or a sorted T cell fraction (not recorded which). These receptors were collected from a female donor with ankylosing spondylitis or in good health (not recorded which).

This clonotype was seen ten or more times. The chain couples TRBV9 to TRBJ2-5; TRBD1 or TRBD2 may be the D gene (5 bases each). CDR3 size: 13 residues. The V gene's germline CDR1 is SGDLS and CDR2 YYNGEE. The V end was cut by 4 bases, the J end by 4 bases, with 11 bases between. As DNA, the CDR3 is TGTGCCAGCAGCACAGGAGGTGGAGAGACCCAGTACTTC. Translation gives CASSTGGGETQYF.

This clonotype was detected many times. The chain recombines TRBV9 with TRBJ2-3; D is unclear. The CDR3 contains 14 residues. The V end lost 3 bases, the J end lost 3 bases, and 11 bases lay between the germline ends. CDR1 is SGDLS, CDR2 YYNGEE, per germline. The CDR3 bases are TGTGCCAGCAGCGCGAGTCCGGTAACAGATACGCAGTATTTT. Encoded protein: CASSASPVTDTQYF. Based on the CDR3 plus reference TRBV9 and TRBJ2-3, the full variable domain is DSGVTQTPKHLITATGQRVTLRCSPRSGDLSVYWYQQSLDQGLQFLIQYYNGEERAKGNILERFSAQQFPDLHSELNLSSLELGDSALYFCASSASPVTDTQYFGPGTRLTVL.

This clonotype was observed at least ten times. The chain joins TRBV9 to TRBJ2-2, with 11 positions matching TRBD2. This CDR3 is 18 amino acids long. Trimming removed 1 base from V and 6 bases from J; junction bases left unmatched: 11. Germline V gene sequence: CDR1 SGDLS, CDR2 YYNGEE. As DNA, the CDR3 is TGTGCCAGCAGCGTATTCCCTAGAAGTAGCGGGGGGGCCGGGGAGCTGTTTTTT. It encodes CASSVFPRSSGGAGELFF.

The rearrangement joins TRBV6-5 to TRBJ1-1, with TRBD1 matching 8 bases. The CDR3 is 13 amino acids. The germline gives CDR1 MNHEY, CDR2 SVGAGI. Trimming at V came to 2 bases and at J to 9 bases, leaving 5 bases not matched to a gene. The CDR3 here is CASSYTDRVQAFF. Here the CDR3 DNA reads TGTGCCAGCAGTTACACGGACAGGGTCCAAGCTTTCTTT.

This clonotype was recorded many times. This rearrangement joins TRBV9 to TRBJ2-3; the D is unclear. The CDR3 totals 17 residues. Germline V lookup: CDR1 SGDLS, CDR2 YYNGEE. Trimming took off 0 bases at V and 6 bases at J, with 20 bases between the two ends. The DNA for the CDR3 is TGTGCCAGCAGCGTAGCGGTGTTGGGTCCCCCGGATGATACGCAGTATTTT. It yields the protein CASSVAVLGPPDDTQYF.

This clonotype has ten or more counts. The chain links TRBV9 to TRBJ2-1, with D possibly matching TRBD2 (7 bases). The V end lost 0 bases, the J end lost 3 bases, and 10 bases lay between the germline ends. Germline CDR1 reads SGDLS; CDR2 reads YYNGEE. The CDR3 totals 15 residues. This chain's CDR3 is CASSVEGGDYNEQFF. CDR3 in DNA: TGTGCCAGCAGCGTAGAGGGGGGGGACTACAATGAGCAGTTCTTC.

This clonotype was detected many times. This chain links TRBV9 with TRBJ1-1; a weak D match, TRBD1 (6 bases). In germline, CDR1 is SGDLS, CDR2 YYNGEE. V lost 2 bases and J 4 bases, leaving 15 bases between the germline ends. The CDR3 totals 15 residues. CDR3 residues: CASSVSGGRVTEAFF. Written as DNA, the CDR3 is TGTGCCAGCAGCGTCTCGGGGGGGCGGGTCACTGAAGCTTTCTTT.

This clonotype was seen ten or more times. This chain joins TRBV9 and TRBJ2-1; D is undetermined. V lost 3 bases and J 12 bases, leaving 13 bases between the germline ends. The V gene's germline CDR1 is SGDLS and CDR2 YYNGEE. This CDR3 has 12 residues. The CDR3, as DNA: TGTGCCAGCAGCGCTCGATCCGATGCGCAGTTCTTC. Translating gives CASSARSDAQFF.

This sequence joins TRBV9 and TRBJ1-6; D gene unclear. The CDR3 runs 12 residues. The V gene lost 3 bases and the J gene lost 10 bases, with 8 bases spanning the gap. Germline assignment: CDR1 SGDLS and CDR2 YYNGEE. The DNA for the CDR3 is TGTGCCAGCAGCGGTTCTGAGTCACCCCTCCACTTT. It specifies CASSGSESPLHF.

This rearrangement joins TRBV9 to TRBJ2-7, with 7 nucleotides matching TRBD1. This CDR3 comprises 15 residues. CDR1 is SGDLS and CDR2 is YYNGEE in the germline V gene. With 4 bases clipped from V and 0 bases from J, the junction kept 7 bases outside the gene matches. The CDR3 loop reads CASSPRDSGSYEQYF. In DNA, the CDR3 is TGTGCCAGCAGCCCCCGGGACAGCGGCTCCTACGAGCAGTACTTC.

This clonotype showed up many times. The V and J genes are TRBV9 and TRBJ1-1; D possibly corresponds to TRBD1 (5 bases). Germline V gene sequence: CDR1 SGDLS, CDR2 YYNGEE. V gave up 0 bases and J gave up 1 base, with 10 bases separating them. The CDR3 spans 15 residues. The CDR3 reads CASSVGGAQNTEAFF. Here the CDR3 DNA reads TGTGCCAGCAGCGTAGGAGGGGCCCAGAACACTGAAGCTTTCTTT.

This clonotype was counted at least ten times. This rearrangement joins TRBV9 to TRBJ1-5, with TRBD1 matching over 7 bases. Germline V gives CDR1 SGDLS, CDR2 YYNGEE. The length of the CDR3 is 14 residues. V lost 3 bases, J lost 7 bases, and 7 bases stayed unmatched. The DNA for the CDR3 is TGTGCCAGCAGCGGACAGGGTTCGGGCCAGCCCCAGCATTTT. Translation: CASSGQGSGQPQHF. Full variable domain (outside the CDR3, taken from reference TRBV9 and TRBJ1-5): DSGVTQTPKHLITATGQRVTLRCSPRSGDLSVYWYQQSLDQGLQFLIQYYNGEERAKGNILERFSAQQFPDLHSELNLSSLELGDSALYFCASSGQGSGQPQHFGDGTRLSIL.

The table lists this clonotype with many counts. This chain links TRBV9 with TRBJ2-3, with TRBD1 matching 11 bases. Per germline, CDR1 SGDLS and CDR2 YYNGEE. V was pared by 3 bases and J by 1 base, with 7 bases of the junction left unmatched. The CDR3 is 17 amino acids. The CDR3 loop reads CASSGGQGARGTDTQYF. DNA of the CDR3: TGTGCCAGCAGCGGCGGACAGGGGGCGCGTGGCACAGATACGCAGTATTTT.

In its sample, this clonotype was seen many times. The CDR3 DNA is TGTGCCAGCAGCGTAGCCCCAGAAGCTGGCTACACCTTC. Translating gives CASSVAPEAGYTF. V is TRBV9 and J is TRBJ1-2; unclear D gene. CDR3 length: 13 residues. Trimming cost V 0 bases and J 7 bases, with 10 bases left between them. CDR1 is SGDLS, CDR2 YYNGEE, per germline. The full variable domain, in which reference TRBV9 and TRBJ1-2 provide the parts outside the CDR3, is DSGVTQTPKHLITATGQRVTLRCSPRSGDLSVYWYQQSLDQGLQFLIQYYNGEERAKGNILERFSAQQFPDLHSELNLSSLELGDSALYFCASSVAPEAGYTFGSGTRLTVV.

This clonotype was seen many times. The rearrangement uses TRBV9 and TRBJ2-7, with a tentative D call TRBD1 (5 bases). V was clipped by 2 bases and J by 6 bases, with 12 bases between them. This CDR3 spans 13 amino acids. Germline loops: CDR1 SGDLS, CDR2 YYNGEE. CDR3 protein: CASSVRSQGEQYF. The CDR3 DNA reads as TGTGCCAGCAGCGTTCGAAGCCAGGGCGAGCAGTACTTC.

This clonotype was counted at least ten times. V gene TRBV9 combines with J gene TRBJ1-1; 7 nucleotides align to TRBD1. The CDR3 loop spans 16 amino acids. V lost 3 bases, J lost 3 bases, and 11 bases stayed unmatched. Germline-derived CDR1 and CDR2 are SGDLS and YYNGEE. This CDR3 is CASSAYDRVWDTEAFF. The DNA of the CDR3 is TGTGCCAGCAGCGCGTACGACAGGGTTTGGGACACTGAAGCTTTCTTT. Full variable domain (missing parts from reference TRBV9 and TRBJ1-1): DSGVTQTPKHLITATGQRVTLRCSPRSGDLSVYWYQQSLDQGLQFLIQYYNGEERAKGNILERFSAQQFPDLHSELNLSSLELGDSALYFCASSAYDRVWDTEAFFGQGTRLTVV.

This clonotype was counted ten times or more. The genes are TRBV9 and TRBJ2-5; 11 bases are a match to TRBD1. Germline-derived CDR1 and CDR2 are SGDLS and YYNGEE. This CDR3 region has 15 residues. Trimming cost V 3 bases and J 1 base; bases outside gene matches: 2. The CDR3 loop reads CASSGTGGPQETQYF. The CDR3 coding sequence is TGTGCCAGCAGCGGGACAGGGGGCCCCCAAGAGACCCAGTACTTC.

Ten or more counts support this clonotype. The CDR3 sequence: CASQGQGGEKLFF. The CDR3 DNA reads TGTGCCAGCCAGGGACAGGGAGGGGAAAAACTGTTTTTT. This sequence joins TRBV9 and TRBJ1-4, with TRBD1 identical over 9 bases. Germline lookup yields CDR1 SGDLS and CDR2 YYNGEE. The CDR3 is 13 amino acids. Germline trimming cut 7 bases from V and 8 bases from J; bases unmatched to any gene: 6.

This clonotype was picked up many times. This chain connects TRBV9 to TRBJ1-4; 10 nucleotides align to TRBD1. After removal of 0 bases from V and 8 bases from J, the junction contained 1 base not matched to a gene. The CDR3 has 14 residues. Germline CDR1 is SGDLS and CDR2 is YYNGEE. The CDR3 spells CASSVGQGAEKLFF. Written as DNA, the CDR3 is TGTGCCAGCAGCGTAGGACAGGGGGCGGAAAAACTGTTTTTT.

This clonotype was recorded at least ten times. The chain joins TRBV9 to TRBJ1-2; D is perhaps TRBD1 (5 bases). The V end lost 6 bases, the J end lost 2 bases, and 17 bases lay between the germline ends. The CDR3 runs to 15 residues. From germline, CDR1 is SGDLS and CDR2 YYNGEE. The CDR3 region has the DNA TGTGCCAGCACTGGGACGGGAGGATCGAACTATGGCTACACCTTC. This encodes CASTGTGGSNYGYTF.